This is a list of T cell receptor beta chains from one sample in a study of OX40 agonist ivuxolimab in advanced cancers. Using immunoSEQ multiplex PCR, the repertoire was profiled, and TCRdb retains in-frame clones only, with some absent. The table has approximately 60,000 clones, 77% seen once. The sequencing here drew on CD4+ or CD8+ T cells sorted from blood, taken in a trial of the OX40 agonist ivuxolimab. These receptors all come from an adult with an advanced solid tumor such as melanoma, head and neck, liver or kidney cancer. CDR3s include the opening cysteine and the closing phenylalanine or tryptophan. Fields, in order: D gene, V gene, clone size, J gene, CDR3 DNA, CDR3 protein. The D gene is left open where the match is weak. Size is omitted from some rows. Given values are once, few, many or a class for expanded clones.

d_call: NA
v_call: TRBV11-1
clone_size: NA
j_call: TRBJ2-2
cdr3_nt: TGTGCCAGCAGCTCGAGGGTGGGGAACACCGGGGAGCTGTTTTTT
cdr3_aa: CASSSRVGNTGELFF

d_call: NA
v_call: TRBV2
clone_size: NA
j_call: TRBJ2-7
cdr3_nt: TGTGCCAGCAGGATCTACGAGCAGTACTTC
cdr3_aa: CASRIYEQYF

d_call: TRBD2
v_call: TRBV7-2
clone_size: NA
j_call: TRBJ2-1
cdr3_nt: TGTGCCAGCAGCCCTAGCGGGCTTAATGAGCAGTTCTTC
cdr3_aa: CASSPSGLNEQFF

d_call: NA
v_call: TRBV7-9
clone_size: NA
j_call: TRBJ1-6
cdr3_nt: TGTGCCAGCAGCTTAGGAGAGGGCGTCGTCCCCCTCCACTTT
cdr3_aa: CASSLGEGVVPLHF

d_call: NA
v_call: TRBV13
clone_size: NA
j_call: TRBJ1-1
cdr3_nt: TGTGCCAGCAGCTTGGGGCAGGGGCGTATGAACACTGAAGCTTTCTTT
cdr3_aa: CASSLGQGRMNTEAFF

d_call: NA
v_call: TRBV11-3
clone_size: once
j_call: TRBJ2-1
cdr3_nt: TGTGCCAGCAGCCGGGACGAATACAATGAGCAGTTCTTC
cdr3_aa: CASSRDEYNEQFF

d_call: NA
v_call: TRBV2
clone_size: NA
j_call: TRBJ1-2
cdr3_nt: TGTGCCAGCAGCATAGAGTTGTATGGCTACACCTTC
cdr3_aa: CASSIELYGYTF

d_call: NA
v_call: TRBV7-9
clone_size: once
j_call: TRBJ1-2
cdr3_nt: TGTGCCAGCAGCTTATTGCAGGGGAGCCTTAACTATGGCTACACCTTC
cdr3_aa: CASSLLQGSLNYGYTF

d_call: TRBD2
v_call: TRBV11-2
clone_size: NA
j_call: TRBJ2-1
cdr3_nt: TGTGCCAGCAGGACTAGCGGGGGGGTTCGTGATGAGCAGTTCTTC
cdr3_aa: CASRTSGGVRDEQFF

d_call: NA
v_call: TRBV19
clone_size: NA
j_call: TRBJ1-2
cdr3_nt: TGTGCCAGTAGTAGGGACCGCTACTATGGCTACACCTTC
cdr3_aa: CASSRDRYYGYTF

d_call: NA
v_call: TRBV30
clone_size: NA
j_call: TRBJ1-2
cdr3_nt: TGTGCCTGGAGTGTTGCGGGGAGGAACTATGGCTACACCTTC
cdr3_aa: CAWSVAGRNYGYTF

d_call: NA
v_call: TRBV14
clone_size: NA
j_call: TRBJ2-7
cdr3_nt: TGTGCCAGCAGCGTCGGGCTAGGCACCTACGAGCAGTACTTC
cdr3_aa: CASSVGLGTYEQYF

d_call: TRBD1
v_call: TRBV6-6
clone_size: NA
j_call: TRBJ2-3
cdr3_nt: TGTGCCAGCAAAAACGACAGACAGGGTTCCACAGATACGCAGTATTTT
cdr3_aa: CASKNDRQGSTDTQYF

d_call: TRBD1
v_call: TRBV7-2
clone_size: NA
j_call: TRBJ2-7
cdr3_nt: TGTGCCAGCAGCTTACGGGCAGGGGGCCTTTTCTACGAGCAGTACTTC
cdr3_aa: CASSLRAGGLFYEQYF

d_call: NA
v_call: TRBV11-2
clone_size: NA
j_call: TRBJ1-6
cdr3_nt: TGTGCCAGCAGCTTAGACGGCACCAATTCACCCCTCCACTTT
cdr3_aa: CASSLDGTNSPLHF

d_call: TRBD2
v_call: TRBV5-4
clone_size: NA
j_call: TRBJ2-5
cdr3_nt: TGTGCCAGCAGCTTGGGGCTAGCGGGAGAGGTAGAGACCCAGTACTTC
cdr3_aa: CASSLGLAGEVETQYF

d_call: NA
v_call: TRBV5-1
clone_size: NA
j_call: TRBJ2-7
cdr3_nt: TGCGCCAGCAGCTTCCGTAGCGGTCCCTACGAGCAGTACTTC
cdr3_aa: CASSFRSGPYEQYF

d_call: NA
v_call: TRBV2
clone_size: few
j_call: TRBJ1-4
cdr3_nt: TGTGCCAGCAGTGGGGGAGGGAAACTGTTTTTT
cdr3_aa: CASSGGGKLFF

d_call: NA
v_call: TRBV5-4
clone_size: NA
j_call: TRBJ2-5
cdr3_nt: TGTGCCAGCAGCTCTGGCCTGACCCTGGAAGAGACCCAGTACTTC
cdr3_aa: CASSSGLTLEETQYF

d_call: NA
v_call: TRBV5-4
clone_size: NA
j_call: TRBJ1-2
cdr3_nt: TGTGCCAGCAGCTTGGTAGGGCAGGGCGGATATGGCTACACCTTC
cdr3_aa: CASSLVGQGGYGYTF

d_call: NA
v_call: TRBV29-1
clone_size: NA
j_call: TRBJ2-3
cdr3_nt: TGCAGCGTCACTAGCACAGATACGCAGTATTTT
cdr3_aa: CSVTSTDTQYF

d_call: TRBD1
v_call: TRBV5-5
clone_size: few
j_call: TRBJ1-2
cdr3_nt: TGTGCCAGCTCCCGGACAGGCCGGGATGGCTACACCTTC
cdr3_aa: CASSRTGRDGYTF

d_call: TRBD2
v_call: TRBV9
clone_size: NA
j_call: TRBJ2-1
cdr3_nt: TGTGCCAGCAGCGTAGCCCCTTTCCGGGAGGGGAATGAGCAGTTCTTC
cdr3_aa: CASSVAPFREGNEQFF

d_call: NA
v_call: TRBV7-2
clone_size: NA
j_call: TRBJ2-7
cdr3_nt: TGTGCCAGCAGCTGGGGGGGGCAGGGGGCCCACGAGCAGTACTTC
cdr3_aa: CASSWGGQGAHEQYF

d_call: NA
v_call: TRBV7-2
clone_size: NA
j_call: TRBJ1-4
cdr3_nt: TGTGCCAGCAGAAGTCAGACAACAACTAATGAAAAACTGTTTTTT
cdr3_aa: CASRSQTTTNEKLFF

d_call: TRBD1
v_call: TRBV19
clone_size: NA
j_call: TRBJ2-3
cdr3_nt: TGTGCCAGTAGTATAACAGGGGCCACAGATACGCAGTATTTT
cdr3_aa: CASSITGATDTQYF

d_call: NA
v_call: TRBV6-1
clone_size: NA
j_call: TRBJ2-6
cdr3_nt: TGTGCCAGCAGACGGTTTGGGGCCAACGTCCTGACTTTC
cdr3_aa: CASRRFGANVLTF

d_call: NA
v_call: TRBV18
clone_size: NA
j_call: TRBJ1-2
cdr3_nt: TGTGCCAGCTCCCAAGGGGGGGCGCGTCATGGCTACACCTTC
cdr3_aa: CASSQGGARHGYTF

d_call: NA
v_call: TRBV5-1
clone_size: NA
j_call: TRBJ2-3
cdr3_nt: TGCGCCAGCAAAGCCTGGGAAATCAGCACAGATACGCAGTATTTT
cdr3_aa: CASKAWEISTDTQYF

d_call: TRBD1
v_call: TRBV11-2
clone_size: NA
j_call: TRBJ2-3
cdr3_nt: TGTGCCAGCAGCTCTAAGCGGCGACAGGGGGACACAGATACGCAGTATTTT
cdr3_aa: CASSSKRRQGDTDTQYF

d_call: NA
v_call: TRBV2
clone_size: NA
j_call: TRBJ1-5
cdr3_nt: TGTGCCAGCAGCCAGGACGAAGCCAATCAGCCCCAGCATTTT
cdr3_aa: CASSQDEANQPQHF